One and the same sample provided the 32 T cell receptor beta chains below, sequenced in a study of blood T cell repertoires in COVID-19. The repertoire was sequenced with immunoSEQ multiplex PCR; TCRdb's copy has only in-frame clones and lacks some. Of 150,000 to 170,000 clones in the sample, around 83% were seen once. The sample comprised peripheral blood. All receptors come from a woman aged 55-69 years with COVID-19, enrolled during active disease.

The chain recombines TRBV6-5 with TRBJ1-5; D might be TRBD1 (6 bases). CDR3 length: 15 amino acids. V lost 7 bases and J 4 bases, leaving 17 bases between the germline ends. CDR1 is MNHEY, CDR2 SVGAGI, per germline. The CDR3 DNA sequence: TGTGCCAGCAAGAAACAGGGTAATGGAAATCAGCCCCAGCATTTT. Translation: CASKKQGNGNQPQHF.

This CDR3 reads CASSQRRQGGSYNSPLHF. The CDR3 DNA is TGTGCCAGCAGCCAGCGCCGACAGGGAGGCTCCTATAATTCACCCCTCCACTTT. The V call is TRBV14, the J call TRBJ1-6, with 7 bases that match TRBD1. With V trimmed by 3 bases and J by 0 bases, 8 bases remained unmatched. Looked up from germline, CDR1 is SGHDN and CDR2 is FVKESK. CDR3 length equals 18 residues.

The rearrangement joins TRBV9 to TRBJ1-3; D remains ambiguous. The CDR3 has 14 amino acids. Trimming removed 4 bases from V and 3 bases from J, with 11 bases in between. The germline V gene encodes CDR1 SGDLS and CDR2 YYNGEE. CDR3 sequence: CASSFSPYGNTIYF. Here the CDR3 DNA reads TGTGCCAGCAGCTTCTCCCCTTATGGAAACACCATATATTTT.

The CDR3 loop reads CASSLERGVQETQYF. The DNA of the CDR3 is TGTGCCAGCAGCTTAGAGCGGGGGGTCCAAGAGACCCAGTACTTC. V gene TRBV11-2 combines with J gene TRBJ2-5; TRBD2 matches at 8 bases. This CDR3 spans 15 amino acids. With V trimmed by 0 bases and J by 1 base, 1 base remained unmatched. Germline assignment: CDR1 SGHAT and CDR2 FQNNGV.

Turning to this clone: A much larger clone is a single base away; this may be a read error. V usage is TRBV7-9 and J usage is TRBJ1-2; D gene uncertain. The CDR3 totals 13 residues. CDR1 and CDR2 (germline): SEHNR, FQNEAQ (reference sequence). Trimming took 2 bases from V and 2 from J, leaving 6 bases between them. DNA of the CDR3: TGTGCCAGCAGCTTACGGGGAAACTATGGCTACACCTTC. Amino acid sequence: CASSLRGNYGYTF. The whole variable domain, remainder taken from reference TRBV7-9 and TRBJ1-2, is DTGVSQNPRHKITKRGQNVTFRCDPISEHNRLYWYRQTLGQGPEFLTYFQNEAQLEKSRLLSDRFSAERPKGSFSTLEIQRTEQGDSAMYLCASSLRGNYGYTFGSGTRLTVV.

CDR3 DNA: TGCGCCAGCAGCTTGGCGGGAGGGAAAGATACGCAGTATTTT. This codes for CASSLAGGKDTQYF. The chain has TRBV5-1 and TRBJ2-3; 8 nucleotides line up with TRBD2. Germline CDR1 SGHRS, CDR2 YFSETQ. The CDR3 extends over 14 amino acids. V trimming: 0 bases; J trimming: 5 bases; junction bases outside the gene matches: 2.

This rearrangement joins TRBV7-6 to TRBJ1-6; 8 nucleotides align to TRBD1. Losses at the gene ends were 5 bases for V and 7 bases for J; bases not matched to a gene: 7. Looked up from germline, CDR1 is SGHVS and CDR2 is FNYEAQ. This CDR3 is built from 15 residues. The CDR3 reads CASSPMTGENSPLHF. The CDR3 region has the DNA TGTGCCAGCAGCCCGATGACAGGGGAGAATTCACCCCTCCACTTT.

This chain connects TRBV27 to TRBJ1-2, with D possibly TRBD1 on 5 matching bases. The CDR3 is 14 amino acids. Germline CDR1 and CDR2: MNHEY and SMNVEV (reference sequence). V lost 8 bases and J lost 0, with 13 bases in between. Here the CDR3 reads CASGTDRTNYGYTF. CDR3 bases: TGTGCCAGCGGAACCGACAGAACTAACTATGGCTACACCTTC.

The chain links TRBV5-6 to TRBJ2-7; 9 nucleotides line up with TRBD1. This CDR3 region has 15 residues. V was pared by 4 bases and J by 4 bases, with 9 bases of the junction left unmatched. Germline V lookup: CDR1 SGHDT, CDR2 YYEEEE. The CDR3 spells CASSRPGQGRYEQYF. CDR3 nucleotides: TGTGCCAGCAGCCGTCCGGGACAGGGTCGGTACGAGCAGTACTTC.

Concerning this clone itself: The conserved phenylalanine or tryptophan is not found at the CDR3 terminus, so this likely reflects a read error. No DNA is shown, since the ends of the CDR3 on it are uncertain; the CDR3 is the one TCRdb lists. The chain links TRBV12-3 or TRBV12-4 to TRBJ1-2; TRBD1, the D gene given by the table, was not confirmed from the DNA. The length of the CDR3 is 11 amino acids, counting both ends. CDR3 amino acids: CASSTDLGQEV.

The V and J genes are TRBV29-1 and TRBJ2-1; the match to TRBD2 covers 7 bases. V shed 8 bases and J 2 bases; nucleotides not matched to a gene: 9. This CDR3 comprises 14 residues. Germline V gene lookup returns CDR1 SQVTM and CDR2 ANQGSEA. The CDR3 sequence is CSSSGTNTYNEQFF. The CDR3 bases are TGCAGCTCTTCCGGGACTAACACCTACAATGAGCAGTTCTTC.

The J gene is TRBJ1-2, the V gene TRBV6-5, with a tentative D call TRBD1 (5 bases). CDR1 and CDR2 (germline): MNHEY, SVGAGI. This CDR3 region has 15 residues. V lost 0 bases and J 5 bases, leaving 13 bases between the germline ends. The CDR3 loop reads CASSYSSWRGYGYTF. DNA for the CDR3: TGTGCCAGCAGTTACTCGAGCTGGAGGGGATATGGCTACACCTTC.

This rearrangement joins TRBV7-6 to TRBJ1-1; possibly TRBD1 for D (6 bases). The germline CDR1 and CDR2 sequences are SGHVS and FNYEAQ. Trimming removed 1 base from V and 0 bases from J, with 6 bases in between. The CDR3 is made up of 14 amino acids. CDR3 DNA sequence: TGTGCCAGCAGCTTAGGGGGGCTGAACACTGAAGCTTTCTTT. Translated: CASSLGGLNTEAFF.

The gene calls are TRBV5-1 and TRBJ1-6, with 9 nucleotides matching TRBD1. Trimming cost V 7 bases and J 0 bases; bases outside gene matches: 2. This CDR3 spans 15 amino acids. The germline V gene encodes CDR1 SGHRS and CDR2 YFSETQ. The CDR3 coding sequence is TGCGCCAGCTCGACAGGGGGCTCCTATAATTCACCCCTCCACTTT. It encodes CASSTGGSYNSPLHF.

The chain recombines TRBV11-2 with TRBJ2-7; 7 nucleotides agree with TRBD2. Germline CDR1 reads SGHAT; CDR2 reads FQNNGV. The CDR3 covers 14 residues. V lost 5 bases and J lost 3; bases outside the gene matches: 7. The chain's CDR3 is CASSIERGLYEQYV. DNA of the CDR3: TGTGCCAGCAGCATCGAGCGGGGACTCTACGAGCAGTACGTC.

The chain carries TRBV18 and TRBJ2-1, with 9 positions matching TRBD1. CDR1 and CDR2 from the germline V gene are KGHSH and LQKENI. Trimming cost V 3 bases and J 3 bases; bases outside gene matches: 6. CDR3 size: 16 residues. The DNA for the CDR3 is TGTGCCAGCTCACCCCGGACAGGGGAGGACTACAATGAGCAGTTCTTC. It encodes CASSPRTGEDYNEQFF.

The chain recombines TRBV12-3 or TRBV12-4 with TRBJ1-3, with D hard to call. V gave up 3 bases and J gave up 2 bases, with 5 bases separating them. This CDR3 is 13 amino acids long. The CDR3 is CASSFSAGNTIYF. For the CDR3, the DNA is TGTGCCAGCAGTTTTTCCGCTGGAAACACCATATATTTT.

This clone appeared a few times. The chain recombines TRBV6-5 with TRBJ2-1, with TRBD2 matching over 9 bases. With V trimmed by 4 bases and J by 9 bases, 7 bases remained unmatched. The CDR3 has 14 residues. The germline V gene has CDR1 MNHEY and CDR2 SVGAGI. CDR3 protein: CASSLLAGAVEQFF. The CDR3 DNA follows: TGTGCCAGCAGTTTATTAGCGGGAGCGGTTGAGCAGTTCTTC.

Details on this clone: Mismatch with germline at one junction end may stem from a read error. The chain links TRBV9 to TRBJ1-1; D is perhaps TRBD1 (5 bases). Germline CDR1 SGDLS, CDR2 YYNGEE. There are 16 residues in the CDR3. CDR3 in amino acids: CARSVGPAGGGTEAFF. DNA of the CDR3: TGTGCCCGCAGCGTAGGTCCCGCGGGGGGGGGCACTGAAGCTTTCTTT.

The rearrangement uses TRBV5-1 and TRBJ1-1, with 7 bases matching TRBD1. CDR1 and CDR2 from the germline V gene are SGHRS and YFSETQ. The junction had 24 bases not matched to a gene; V was cut back by 4 bases and J by 0 bases. The CDR3 contains 21 residues. Here the CDR3 reads CASSPPLSSTGRGGVNTEAFF. The CDR3 nucleotides read TGCGCCAGCAGCCCCCCCCTTTCATCGACAGGGCGGGGAGGCGTGAACACTGAAGCTTTCTTT. The entire variable domain, with the rest obtained from reference TRBV5-1 and TRBJ1-1, is as follows: KAGVTQTPRYLIKTRGQQVTLSCSPISGHRSVSWYQQTPGQGLQFLFEYFSETQRNKGNFPGRFSGRQFSNSRSEMNVSTLELGDSALYLCASSPPLSSTGRGGVNTEAFFGQGTRLTVV.

This clone was picked up one time. This chain joins TRBV25-1 and TRBJ1-2; TRBD1 matches 7 bases. Looked up from germline, CDR1 is MGHDK and CDR2 is SYGVNS. V dropped 2 bases and J dropped 8; count of bases not matched to a gene: 5. The CDR3 loop spans 13 amino acids. CDR3 sequence reads: CASSENRGGGYTF. The CDR3 DNA reads TGTGCCAGCAGTGAAAACAGGGGCGGAGGCTACACCTTC.

The CDR3 DNA reads as TGTGCCAGCACCAACAGGGGCTACGAGCAGTACTTC. This codes for CASTNRGYEQYF. The chain carries TRBV6-5 and TRBJ2-7; TRBD1 matches 7 bases. This CDR3 is 12 amino acids long. V lost 7 bases, J lost 3 bases, and 3 bases stayed unmatched. The germline gives CDR1 MNHEY, CDR2 SVGAGI.

The chain employs TRBV27 and TRBJ2-3, with TRBD1 matching over 9 bases. This CDR3 has 16 residues. Losses at the gene ends were 5 bases for V and 4 bases for J; bases not matched to a gene: 10. Per the germline V gene, CDR1 is MNHEY and CDR2 is SMNVEV (reference sequence). As DNA, the CDR3 is TGTGCCAGCAGTGGGGACCTCGGGACAGGGTCAGATACGCAGTATTTT. Translation: CASSGDLGTGSDTQYF.

The genes are TRBV6-5 and TRBJ1-1; tentatively, D is TRBD1 (6 bases). The CDR3 is 12 residues long. Germline-derived CDR1 and CDR2 are MNHEY and SVGAGI. The germline V and J ends were trimmed by 7 bases and 4 bases, with 10 bases remaining between them. Here the CDR3 DNA reads TGTGCCAGCAAAATGGGGGCCACTGAAGCTTTCTTT. This sequence encodes CASKMGATEAFF.

This chain links TRBV11-2 with TRBJ2-1, with 7 bases fitting TRBD2. CDR1 and CDR2 (germline): SGHAT, FQNNGV. The CDR3 runs 16 residues. V lost 4 bases to trimming and J lost 5 bases; unmatched junction nucleotides: 11. Here the CDR3 reads CASSSGLLAENNEQFF. For the CDR3, the DNA is TGTGCCAGCAGCTCAGGGCTCCTAGCGGAAAACAATGAGCAGTTCTTC.

V usage is TRBV19 and J usage is TRBJ2-3; unclear D gene. V shed 1 base and J shed 1 base, with 9 bases lying between them. Looked up from germline, CDR1 is LNHDA and CDR2 is SQIVND (reference sequence). There are 15 residues in the CDR3. CDR3 amino acids: CASSIAPTGTDTQYF. The CDR3, as DNA: TGTGCCAGTAGTATAGCTCCAACGGGCACAGATACGCAGTATTTT. The full variable domain, in which reference TRBV19 and TRBJ2-3 provide the parts outside the CDR3, is DGGITQSPKYLFRKEGQNVTLSCEQNLNHDAMYWYRQDPGQGLRLIYYSQIVNDFQKGDIAEGYSVSREKKESFPLTVTSAQKNPTAFYLCASSIAPTGTDTQYFGPGTRLTVL.

The chain couples TRBV18 to TRBJ2-2, with 7 bases aligning to TRBD2. This CDR3 spans 19 amino acids. Losses at the gene ends were 0 bases for V and 4 bases for J; bases not matched to a gene: 14. Germline loops: CDR1 KGHSH, CDR2 LQKENI. The CDR3 here is CASSPPGAGLTHITGELFF. The DNA for the CDR3 is TGTGCCAGCTCACCACCGGGAGCGGGACTGACTCACATCACCGGGGAGCTGTTTTTT.

The chain joins TRBV29-1 to TRBJ1-4; D might be TRBD1 (6 bases). Germline CDR1 reads SQVTM; CDR2 reads ANQGSEA. This CDR3 contains 15 residues. Between the trimmed V and J ends, which lost 6 bases and 5 bases, there was a span of 19 bases. The CDR3 DNA follows: TGCAGCGTCGACATGAGCAGGGGTCGCAATGAAAAACTGTTTTTT. As protein: CSVDMSRGRNEKLFF.

The count of this clone is one. V and J are TRBV4-1 and TRBJ1-3, with D tentatively TRBD1 (6 bases). The CDR3 totals 15 residues. Trimming left V 3 bases short and J 4 bases short, with 13 bases between. Germline CDR1 and CDR2: MGHRA and YSYEKL. CDR3 DNA: TGCGCCAGCAGCCAGGTGGGGGCGAAAGGAAACACCATATATTTT. Translation gives CASSQVGAKGNTIYF.

The V call is TRBV6-1, the J call TRBJ1-5; D gene uncertain. V was trimmed by 0 bases and J by 10 bases, leaving 4 bases between them. CDR3 size: 11 residues. Germline loops: CDR1 MNHNS, CDR2 SASEGT. DNA for the CDR3: TGTGCCAGCAGTGAAGCTAATCCCCAGCATTTT. Translation gives CASSEANPQHF.

The chain combines TRBV25-1 with TRBJ1-3; D gene ambiguous. The CDR3 covers 14 residues. Trimming removed 1 base at V and 2 bases at J, with 6 bases between. CDR1 is MGHDK and CDR2 is SYGVNS in the germline V gene. Here the CDR3 DNA reads TGTGCCAGCAGTGAATGGGCAGCTGGAAACACCATATATTTT. It codes for CASSEWAAGNTIYF.

This clone was seen only once. The chain couples TRBV3-1 (or the pseudogene TRBV3-2) to TRBJ2-1; D is ambiguous. The CDR3 spans 13 residues. V was cut by 5 bases and J by 1 base, with 6 bases left in between. Germline V gene data show CDR1 as LGHDT and CDR2 as YNNKEL (reference sequence). CDR3 in amino acids: CASSVRSYNEQFF. The CDR3 nucleotides are TGTGCCAGCAGCGTCCGTTCCTACAATGAGCAGTTCTTC.